This is a list of T cell receptor beta chains from one sample in a study of beta chain features in type 1 diabetes. The data were produced by immunoSEQ multiplex PCR, yet TCRdb's version contains in-frame clones alone and is incomplete. The sample includes about 140,000 clones, roughly 10% of them seen just once. The sequencing sample was made of central memory CD4+ T cells from blood. The receptors originated from a woman aged 40 to 55 in good health. The conserved cysteine and the conserved F or W are not part of the CDR3 here. Fields, in order: J gene, clone size, V gene, CDR3 protein. Part of the rows lack a size; the others show once, few, many or a class for expanded clones.

j_call: TRBJ1-1; clone_size: many; v_call: TRBV15; cdr3_aa: ATSRGQGEASAF
j_call: TRBJ2-7; clone_size: NA; v_call: TRBV7-2; cdr3_aa: ASSQRAFQGVGQY
j_call: TRBJ2-7; clone_size: many; v_call: TRBV5-1; cdr3_aa: ASSFQGDGNEQY
j_call: TRBJ2-1; clone_size: few; v_call: TRBV7-2; cdr3_aa: ASVQGGNEQF
j_call: TRBJ2-1; clone_size: NA; v_call: TRBV5-1; cdr3_aa: ASSLGQTPNNEQF
j_call: TRBJ1-3; clone_size: few; v_call: TRBV6-6; cdr3_aa: ASSSHQDTGNTIY
j_call: TRBJ2-5; clone_size: NA; v_call: TRBV6-5; cdr3_aa: ASSTSGGARGTQY
j_call: TRBJ2-7; clone_size: NA; v_call: TRBV12-5; cdr3_aa: ASGLSQGRADLYEQY
j_call: TRBJ2-2; clone_size: many; v_call: TRBV2; cdr3_aa: ASSVVAGNTGELF
j_call: TRBJ2-1; clone_size: NA; v_call: TRBV10-3; cdr3_aa: AISNRGDNEQF
j_call: TRBJ2-7; clone_size: NA; v_call: TRBV6-6; cdr3_aa: ASRPTGGWTYEQY
j_call: TRBJ1-1; clone_size: once; v_call: TRBV6-5; cdr3_aa: ASSLQGVGTEAF
j_call: TRBJ1-4; clone_size: many; v_call: TRBV9; cdr3_aa: ASSPGARGGEKLF
j_call: TRBJ2-1; clone_size: NA; v_call: TRBV6-1; cdr3_aa: ASILQRGEQF
j_call: TRBJ2-6; clone_size: NA; v_call: TRBV15; cdr3_aa: ATSRGRDAGANVLT
j_call: TRBJ1-2; clone_size: few; v_call: TRBV10-3; cdr3_aa: AISDVEGGSDYGYT
j_call: TRBJ1-2; clone_size: few; v_call: TRBV5-1; cdr3_aa: ASSLKTGNGYT
j_call: TRBJ2-2; clone_size: NA; v_call: TRBV27; cdr3_aa: ASSLSGNTGELF
j_call: TRBJ1-4; clone_size: once; v_call: TRBV18; cdr3_aa: ASTTLQIHNEKLF
j_call: TRBJ2-7; clone_size: few; v_call: TRBV5-1; cdr3_aa: ASSLEGPEVREQY
j_call: TRBJ1-6; clone_size: NA; v_call: TRBV5-4; cdr3_aa: ASSYGQGDSPLH
j_call: TRBJ2-1; clone_size: few; v_call: TRBV5-1; cdr3_aa: ASSSGLEYNEQF
j_call: TRBJ2-3; clone_size: NA; v_call: TRBV4-3; cdr3_aa: ASSQDQGARIGTDTQY
j_call: TRBJ1-3; clone_size: NA; v_call: TRBV7-2; cdr3_aa: ASSLAGGSTIY
j_call: TRBJ1-1; clone_size: NA; v_call: TRBV18; cdr3_aa: ASSPDGGTATEAF
j_call: TRBJ1-1; clone_size: NA; v_call: TRBV5-5; cdr3_aa: ASSSQGDTEAF
j_call: TRBJ2-7; clone_size: NA; v_call: TRBV6-1; cdr3_aa: ASTPGISYEQY
j_call: TRBJ2-1; clone_size: NA; v_call: TRBV19; cdr3_aa: ASKRDRGVDEQF
j_call: TRBJ2-3; clone_size: NA; v_call: TRBV19; cdr3_aa: ASSIEASLDTQY
j_call: TRBJ1-5; clone_size: NA; v_call: TRBV2; cdr3_aa: ASSEKGVDQPQH
j_call: TRBJ1-2; clone_size: NA; v_call: TRBV25-1; cdr3_aa: AIQQGNYGYT
j_call: TRBJ1-6; clone_size: few; v_call: TRBV5-1; cdr3_aa: ASSLTGGAGSPLH
j_call: TRBJ2-5; clone_size: NA; v_call: TRBV28; cdr3_aa: ASARQIQETQY
j_call: TRBJ2-1; clone_size: NA; v_call: TRBV21-1; cdr3_aa: ASRFKQF
j_call: TRBJ2-1; clone_size: NA; v_call: TRBV9; cdr3_aa: ASSPTGRGNEQF
j_call: TRBJ1-2; clone_size: NA; v_call: TRBV25-1; cdr3_aa: ASVQGAGGYT
j_call: TRBJ2-5; clone_size: few; v_call: TRBV7-2; cdr3_aa: ASSPRRPQETQY
j_call: TRBJ2-7; clone_size: NA; v_call: TRBV7-6; cdr3_aa: ASSPGPSGAGDEQY
j_call: TRBJ1-4; clone_size: NA; v_call: TRBV4-3; cdr3_aa: ASSQTGGRGEKLF
j_call: TRBJ2-7; clone_size: few; v_call: TRBV19; cdr3_aa: ASREGRGNSYEQY
j_call: TRBJ2-6; clone_size: few; v_call: TRBV4-2; cdr3_aa: ASSQESGSGGLVQSGANVLT
j_call: TRBJ1-1; clone_size: many; v_call: TRBV29-1; cdr3_aa: SVTENTEAF
j_call: TRBJ1-2; clone_size: few; v_call: TRBV25-1; cdr3_aa: ASSPGQGYGYT
j_call: TRBJ2-5; clone_size: NA; v_call: TRBV18; cdr3_aa: ASSPPSGGQETQY
j_call: TRBJ1-1; clone_size: NA; v_call: TRBV27; cdr3_aa: ASSLSDRGLTEAF
j_call: TRBJ1-2; clone_size: NA; v_call: TRBV7-2; cdr3_aa: ASSLARANYGYT
j_call: TRBJ1-2; clone_size: NA; v_call: TRBV5-1; cdr3_aa: ASSLSAQAYGYT
j_call: TRBJ1-6; clone_size: few; v_call: TRBV25-1; cdr3_aa: ASSDPGTGTSPLH
j_call: TRBJ2-1; clone_size: NA; v_call: TRBV21-1; cdr3_aa: ASSPGPGTGFYNEQF
j_call: TRBJ2-7; clone_size: NA; v_call: TRBV25-1; cdr3_aa: ASSVWSGSYEQY
j_call: TRBJ2-2; clone_size: NA; v_call: TRBV5-4; cdr3_aa: ASSPGLAGGRNTGELF
j_call: TRBJ2-5; clone_size: NA; v_call: TRBV28; cdr3_aa: ASRRQGWETQY
j_call: TRBJ1-2; clone_size: few; v_call: TRBV19; cdr3_aa: ASNLRDRGNYGYT
j_call: TRBJ2-2; clone_size: NA; v_call: TRBV5-1; cdr3_aa: ASSLPAEDELF
j_call: TRBJ2-6; clone_size: few; v_call: TRBV7-2; cdr3_aa: ASSRTGVPGANVLT